The 25 T cell receptor beta chains given below trace back to one sample, sequenced in a study of type 1 regulatory T cells. TCRdb re-called the reads with MiXCR, one entry per CDR3 protein. The data show about 24,000 distinct CDR3 sequences, with approximately 77% seen just once and around an eighth held by the top ten. No antigen has been assigned to these receptors. Material for sequencing was cultured T cells, either the whole culture or a sorted T cell fraction (not recorded which). As for subset: Tr1-enriched cell product generated in vitro against host alloantigens. The receptors originated from a human donor in good health.

This chain connects TRBV28 to TRBJ1-5, with TRBD1 matching 12 bases. V lost 7 bases to trimming and J lost 3 bases; unmatched junction nucleotides: 4. The CDR3 loop spans 15 amino acids. Germline loops: CDR1 MDHEN, CDR2 SYDVKM. CDR3 amino acids: CASTGTGGINQPQHF. The CDR3 DNA follows: TGTGCCAGCACGGGGACAGGGGGCATCAATCAGCCCCAGCATTTT.

The chain combines TRBV19 with TRBJ2-5; 7 nucleotides align to TRBD2. V gave up 3 bases and J gave up 2 bases; unmatched junction bases: 6. Germline lookup yields CDR1 LNHDA and CDR2 SQIVND (reference sequence). This CDR3 has 15 amino acids. The CDR3 here is CASSIMIGGQETQYF. The CDR3 DNA is TGTGCCAGTAGTATTATGATCGGGGGGCAAGAGACCCAGTACTTC.

This chain connects TRBV2 to TRBJ1-1; D gene unclear. The V end was cut by 6 bases, the J end by 5 bases, with 7 bases between. The CDR3 sequence is 11 residues long. CDR1 SNHLY and CDR2 FYNNEI come from the germline V gene. The CDR3 sequence: CASRGGTEAFF. CDR3 nucleotide sequence: TGTGCCAGCAGGGGAGGGACTGAAGCTTTCTTT. The variable domain in full, completed from reference TRBV2 and TRBJ1-1, reads EPEVTQTPSHQVTQMGQEVILRCVPISNHLYFYWYRQILGQKVEFLVSFYNNEISEKSEIFDDQFSVERPDGSNFTLKIRSTKLEDSAMYFCASRGGTEAFFGQGTRLTVV.

The chain is built from TRBV18 and TRBJ1-1; D gene uncertain. Trimming took off 1 base at V and 4 bases at J, with 10 bases between the two ends. There are 14 residues in the CDR3. Germline lookup yields CDR1 KGHSH and CDR2 LQKENI. The chain's CDR3 is CASSPLNEGTEAFF. CDR3 DNA: TGTGCCAGCTCACCACTAAACGAGGGCACTGAAGCTTTCTTT.

This clonotype rates as medium-sized. This chain links TRBV28 with TRBJ2-7, with D possibly TRBD2 on 6 matching bases. V lost 3 bases and J lost 7, with 22 bases in between. The CDR3 extends over 16 amino acids. From germline, CDR1 is MDHEN and CDR2 SYDVKM. The chain's CDR3 is CASSLTVSGDRGEQYF. CDR3 nucleotides: TGTGCCAGCAGTTTGACGGTCTCGGGGGATCGCGGAGAGCAGTACTTC.

The genes are TRBV19 and TRBJ2-3; D unresolved. There are 13 residues in the CDR3. Germline V CDR1 and CDR2: LNHDA, SQIVND (reference sequence). The V and J ends lost 8 bases and 0 bases respectively, with 9 bases between them. The DNA for the CDR3 is TGTGCCAGTGAGGCTACTAGCACAGATACGCAGTATTTT. Protein product: CASEATSTDTQYF. The full variable domain, its missing parts supplied by reference TRBV19 and TRBJ2-3, is DGGITQSPKYLFRKEGQNVTLSCEQNLNHDAMYWYRQDPGQGLRLIYYSQIVNDFQKGDIAEGYSVSREKKESFPLTVTSAQKNPTAFYLCASEATSTDTQYFGPGTRLTVL.

This clonotype was recorded once. V gene TRBV7-9 combines with J gene TRBJ1-2; perhaps TRBD1 as D (6 bases). Germline lookup yields CDR1 SEHNR and CDR2 FQNEAQ (reference sequence). The V and J ends lost 5 bases and 0 bases respectively, with 16 bases between them. This CDR3 has 16 residues. This CDR3 reads CASSISGAGPNYGYTF. The CDR3 DNA reads as TGTGCCAGCAGCATATCGGGGGCCGGCCCTAACTATGGCTACACCTTC.

This clonotype has only one observation. V gene TRBV20-1 combines with J gene TRBJ1-1; D is unclear. The CDR3 spans 16 residues. V lost 2 bases and J 4 bases, leaving 20 bases between the germline ends. Germline V lookup: CDR1 DFQATT, CDR2 SNEGSKA (reference sequence). The CDR3: CSARPPGREGSTEAFF. The CDR3 DNA reads TGCAGTGCTAGACCTCCAGGTAGGGAGGGAAGCACTGAAGCTTTCTTT.

Only a few counts were recorded for this clonotype. J is TRBJ2-7 and V is TRBV5-1; 7 bases fit TRBD1. V shed 3 bases, J shed 5 bases, and the junction held 8 bases outside the gene matches. CDR3 length: 14 residues. Germline-derived CDR1 and CDR2 are SGHRS and YFSETQ. CDR3 sequence (DNA): TGCGCCAGCAGCTCCGGACAGGCGGTTAACGAGCAGTACTTC. This codes for CASSSGQAVNEQYF.

V and J are TRBV18 and TRBJ2-7, with a possible D match to TRBD1 (7 bases). This CDR3 region has 15 residues. The ends were cut back, 3 bases at V and 1 base at J, with 13 bases in the middle. Germline assignment: CDR1 KGHSH and CDR2 LQKENI. CDR3 sequence reads: CASSPGGQSSYEQYF. The CDR3, as DNA: TGTGCCAGCTCACCCGGGGGACAGAGTTCCTACGAGCAGTACTTC.

For the CDR3, the DNA is TGTGCCAGCAGCCAAGATGGGCGGGGGGCCGCCGGGCCCTACAATGAGCAGTTCTTC. Protein sequence: CASSQDGRGAAGPYNEQFF. The chain carries TRBV4-2 and TRBJ2-1; TRBD2 agrees at 8 bases. Germline assignment: CDR1 LGHNA and CDR2 YNFKEQ. The CDR3 covers 19 residues. The ends lost 0 bases at V and 2 bases at J; junction bases unmatched: 12.

By sample fraction, this clonotype is medium-sized (0.01 to 0.1%). The V gene is TRBV5-6, the J gene TRBJ2-3, with D perhaps TRBD1 or TRBD2 (5 bases each). The V end was cut by 5 bases, the J end by 0 bases, with 16 bases between. This CDR3 has 16 residues. CDR1 is SGHDT and CDR2 is YYEEEE in the germline V gene. The CDR3: CASRWWDRVSTDTQYF. The CDR3, as DNA: TGTGCCAGCAGATGGTGGGACCGAGTTAGCACAGATACGCAGTATTTT.

Only a few counts were recorded for this clonotype. V usage is TRBV9 and J usage is TRBJ2-5; TRBD1 matches 8 bases. The CDR3 has 14 residues. The germline gives CDR1 SGDLS, CDR2 YYNGEE. V shed 3 bases, J shed 5 bases, and the junction held 6 bases outside the gene matches. CDR3 region: CASSADRGLETQYF. The CDR3 DNA is TGTGCCAGCAGCGCCGACAGGGGCCTTGAGACCCAGTACTTC. Using reference TRBV9 and TRBJ2-5 for the parts outside the CDR3, the full variable domain is DSGVTQTPKHLITATGQRVTLRCSPRSGDLSVYWYQQSLDQGLQFLIQYYNGEERAKGNILERFSAQQFPDLHSELNLSSLELGDSALYFCASSADRGLETQYFGPGTRLLVL.

The gene calls are TRBV19 and TRBJ2-7; 7 bases line up with TRBD1. This CDR3 region has 15 residues. Germline CDR1 and CDR2: LNHDA and SQIVND (reference sequence). The V and J ends lost 6 bases and 2 bases, in that order; junction bases with no gene match: 10. As DNA, the CDR3 is TGTGCCAGTAGCGCACAGGGGTATCCTACCTACGAGCAGTACTTC. Its protein is CASSAQGYPTYEQYF. Using reference TRBV19 and TRBJ2-7 for the parts outside the CDR3, the full variable domain is DGGITQSPKYLFRKEGQNVTLSCEQNLNHDAMYWYRQDPGQGLRLIYYSQIVNDFQKGDIAEGYSVSREKKESFPLTVTSAQKNPTAFYLCASSAQGYPTYEQYFGPGTRLTVT.

The CDR3 region has the DNA TGTGCCAGCAGACGACAGACAGGTCAAGAGACCCAGTACTTC. Amino acids: CASRRQTGQETQYF. V gene TRBV6-1 combines with J gene TRBJ2-5, with TRBD1 as a possible D gene (6 bases). The CDR3 extends over 14 amino acids. Germline V CDR1 and CDR2: MNHNS, SASEGT. V was pared by 6 bases and J by 2 bases, with 13 bases between.

The rearrangement links TRBV5-1 to TRBJ2-7, with D perhaps TRBD2 (6 bases). The CDR3 extends over 14 amino acids. Germline values: CDR1 SGHRS, CDR2 YFSETQ. V was trimmed by 4 bases and J by 2 bases, leaving 13 bases between them. The CDR3 protein is CASSPGGQTYEQYF. The DNA for the CDR3 is TGCGCCAGCAGCCCCGGAGGGCAGACCTACGAGCAGTACTTC. The complete variable domain, with remaining parts taken from reference TRBV5-1 and TRBJ2-7, reads KAGVTQTPRYLIKTRGQQVTLSCSPISGHRSVSWYQQTPGQGLQFLFEYFSETQRNKGNFPGRFSGRQFSNSRSEMNVSTLELGDSALYLCASSPGGQTYEQYFGPGTRLTVT.

The gene calls are TRBV9 and TRBJ2-1; 9 nucleotides match TRBD1. The CDR3 loop spans 16 amino acids. V lost 0 bases and J lost 8; bases outside the gene matches: 9. Germline lookup yields CDR1 SGDLS and CDR2 YYNGEE. The CDR3 DNA reads as TGTGCCAGCAGCGTAGACATGGGACAGGGTTCCCATGAGCAGTTCTTC. The encoded protein is CASSVDMGQGSHEQFF. Complete variable domain (other parts from reference TRBV9 and TRBJ2-1): DSGVTQTPKHLITATGQRVTLRCSPRSGDLSVYWYQQSLDQGLQFLIQYYNGEERAKGNILERFSAQQFPDLHSELNLSSLELGDSALYFCASSVDMGQGSHEQFFGPGTRLTVL.

This clonotype was counted between two and nine times. The J gene is TRBJ1-1, the V gene TRBV4-3; D is possibly TRBD1 (6 bases). In germline, CDR1 is LGHNA, CDR2 YSLEER. The CDR3 runs 14 residues. The V end lost 4 bases, the J end lost 1 base, and 10 bases lay between the germline ends. CDR3 nucleotide sequence: TGCGCCAGCAGCCTGGAACAGGGGAACACTGAAGCTTTCTTT. Residues: CASSLEQGNTEAFF.

J is TRBJ2-2 and V is TRBV27; TRBD1 agrees at 7 bases. V shed 7 bases and J 5 bases; nucleotides not matched to a gene: 7. CDR3 size: 14 residues. The germline V gene encodes CDR1 MNHEY and CDR2 SMNVEV (reference sequence). For the CDR3, the DNA is TGTGCCAGCACTTCAGGGGGTGGTACCGGGGAGCTGTTTTTT. This codes for CASTSGGGTGELFF.

The rearrangement links TRBV3-1 to TRBJ1-2; 12 bases map to TRBD1. The germline V gene has CDR1 LGHDT and CDR2 YNNKEL (reference sequence). The CDR3 is 14 residues long. Trimming at V came to 4 bases and at J to 4 bases, leaving 1 base not matched to a gene. CDR3 DNA: TGTGCCAGCAGCCTGGGACAGGGGGCCTATGGCTACACCTTC. Translation gives CASSLGQGAYGYTF. The full variable domain, with the rest looked up from reference TRBV3-1 and TRBJ1-2, is DTAVSQTPKYLVTQMGNDKSIKCEQNLGHDTMYWYKQDSKKFLKIMFSYNNKELIINETVPNRFSPKSPDKAHLNLHINSLELGDSAVYFCASSLGQGAYGYTFGSGTRLTVV.

This clonotype was seen a handful of times. The V call is TRBV5-1, the J call TRBJ2-7; D unclear. Trimming cost V 4 bases and J 3 bases, with 5 bases left between them. CDR3 length: 11 residues. Per germline, CDR1 SGHRS and CDR2 YFSETQ. The CDR3 region is CASSQNYEQYF. CDR3 in DNA: TGCGCCAGCAGCCAAAACTACGAGCAGTACTTC.

The V call is TRBV28, the J call TRBJ2-7; D possibly corresponds to TRBD1 (6 bases). The germline V gene encodes CDR1 MDHEN and CDR2 SYDVKM. V was trimmed by 6 bases and J by 3 bases, leaving 18 bases between them. The CDR3 is 15 amino acids. CDR3 sequence (DNA): TGTGCCAGCAGACCCGGGTCAGGGGCTCTCTACGAGCAGTACTTC. Encoded protein: CASRPGSGALYEQYF.

This rearrangement joins TRBV7-2 to TRBJ2-5; 10 bases are a match to TRBD2. This CDR3 has 15 residues. Unmatched junction bases numbered 8, after V lost 5 bases and J lost 5 bases. Germline V CDR1 and CDR2: SGHTA, FQGNSA. The CDR3 nucleotides read TGTGCCAGCAGCCCCCAGCGGGGGGGCGGTGAGACCCAGTACTTC. This translates into CASSPQRGGGETQYF.

This clonotype was detected once. This sequence joins TRBV29-1 and TRBJ2-5; a weak D match, TRBD2 (6 bases). Germline CDR1 SQVTM, CDR2 ANQGSEA. V lost 8 bases and J lost 5, with 12 bases in between. CDR3 length: 11 residues. This chain's CDR3 is CSTGVRETQYF. CDR3 bases: TGCAGCACGGGGGTTCGGGAGACCCAGTACTTC.

This clonotype was detected only a few times. The gene calls are TRBV20-1 and TRBJ2-1, with a weak D call TRBD2 (6 bases). Germline V CDR1 and CDR2: DFQATT, SNEGSKA (reference sequence). V was pared by 0 bases and J by 2 bases, with 14 bases between. CDR3 size: 16 residues. CDR3 in DNA: TGCAGTGCTAGAGATCTCGGTAGCGGTGCCTACAATGAGCAGTTCTTC. Protein product: CSARDLGSGAYNEQFF.